The clone carrying this T cell receptor beta chain turned up a few times. Antigen specificity is unknown. This sample is part of a study of CD8+ T cells in alopecia areata. Regarding the study as a whole: Persistence of many expanded lesional clones was seen in scalp and blood during tofacitinib. Relative to normal scalp, lesional scalp, especially alopecia totalis/universalis, showed higher clonality.

Treatment indicated: oral pan-JAK inhibitor, 5-10 mg twice daily. Investigators isolated RNA and reverse transcribed it into cDNA to act as the sequencing template. Method: immunoSEQ multiplex PCR; TCRdb's copy keeps in-frame clones and lacks some. In the table there are some 110,000 clones, roughly 55% of which are singletons. Trimming left V 3 bases short and J 5 bases short, with 14 bases between. Germline V gene lookup returns CDR1 SGDLS and CDR2 YYNGEE. This CDR3 has 14 amino acids. The material sequenced was CD8+ T cells sorted from blood, taken at week 24, from a patient treated with tofacitinib. The sequence was obtained from a human donor with alopecia areata. This sequence joins TRBV9 and TRBJ2-5; weak D call: TRBD2 (6 bases). CDR3 DNA: TGTGCCAGCAGCGGCGGCCAAGCGGGTGAGACCCAGTACTTC. Translation: CASSGGQAGETQYF.